This T cell receptor beta chain appears in the sequencing data of a study of response to subunit inactivated influenza vaccine. With respect to this clonotype: The target antigen is unknown.

The CDR3 covers 15 residues. Per germline, CDR1 ENHRY and CDR2 SYGVKD. Unmatched junction bases numbered 2, after V lost 0 bases and J lost 0 bases. TCRdb fed the RT-PCR reads into MiXCR, producing one record per CDR3 protein. Among hundreds of thousands of distinct CDR3 sequences listed, around 13% were seen once. Overall study results and limits: The authors proposed limited new T cell recruitment per seasonal influenza vaccination.

The chain is built from TRBV10-3 and TRBJ2-7; 7 bases fit TRBD2. The receptor was derived from a man aged 50 to 60 who received an inactivated influenza vaccine. Sequenced here: PBMCs from blood, sampled around 14 days before vaccination. The CDR3: CAISESREGSYEQYF. CDR3 nucleotide sequence: TGTGCCATCAGTGAGTCGAGGGAGGGCTCCTACGAGCAGTACTTC.